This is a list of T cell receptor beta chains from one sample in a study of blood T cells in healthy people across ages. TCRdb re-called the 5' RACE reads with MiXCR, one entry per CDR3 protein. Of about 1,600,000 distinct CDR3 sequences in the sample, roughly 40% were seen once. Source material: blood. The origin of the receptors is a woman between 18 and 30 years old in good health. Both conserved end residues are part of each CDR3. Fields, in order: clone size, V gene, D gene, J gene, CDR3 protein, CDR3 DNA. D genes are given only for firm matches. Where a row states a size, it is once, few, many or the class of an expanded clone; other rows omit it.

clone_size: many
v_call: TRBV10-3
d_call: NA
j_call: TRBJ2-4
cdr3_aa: CASLDPKENIQYF
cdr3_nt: TGTGCCAGCCTGGACCCAAAGGAAAACATTCAGTACTTC

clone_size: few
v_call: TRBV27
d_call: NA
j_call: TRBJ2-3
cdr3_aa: CASSSHSQNTQYF
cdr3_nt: TGTGCCAGCAGTTCCCACAGCCAAAATACGCAGTATTTT

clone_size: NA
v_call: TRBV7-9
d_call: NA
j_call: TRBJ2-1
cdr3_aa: CASSSSDNKYYNEQFF
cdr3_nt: TGTGCCAGCAGCTCGAGCGATAACAAATATTACAATGAGCAGTTCTTC

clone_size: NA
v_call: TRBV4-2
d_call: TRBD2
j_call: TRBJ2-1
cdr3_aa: CASSPGTSGSSSEQFF
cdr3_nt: TGTGCCAGCAGCCCCGGGACTAGCGGGAGTAGTAGTGAGCAGTTCTTC

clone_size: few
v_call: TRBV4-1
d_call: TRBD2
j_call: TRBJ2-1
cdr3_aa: CASSQLPGTSGINEQFF
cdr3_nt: TGCGCCAGCAGCCAACTACCCGGGACTAGCGGGATCAATGAGCAGTTCTTC

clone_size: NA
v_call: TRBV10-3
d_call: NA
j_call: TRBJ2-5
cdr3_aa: CAISGARAVRGETQYF
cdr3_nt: TGTGCCATCAGTGGAGCCAGAGCGGTACGGGGTGAGACCCAGTACTTC

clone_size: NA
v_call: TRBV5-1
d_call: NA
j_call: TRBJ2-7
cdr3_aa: CASSLMGGSTSYEQYF
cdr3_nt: TGCGCCAGCAGCTTAATGGGGGGTTCCACATCCTACGAGCAGTACTTC

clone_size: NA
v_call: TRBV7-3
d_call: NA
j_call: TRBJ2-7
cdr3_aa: CASSLNLGEYGEQYF
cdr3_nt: TGTGCCAGCAGCTTAAACCTGGGGGAATACGGCGAGCAGTACTTC

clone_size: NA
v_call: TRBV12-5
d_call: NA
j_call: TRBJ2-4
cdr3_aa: CASGKNIQYF
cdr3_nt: TGTGCCAGCGGCAAAAACATTCAGTACTTC

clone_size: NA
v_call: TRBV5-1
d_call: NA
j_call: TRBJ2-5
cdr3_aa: CTSSTGLGEKTQYF
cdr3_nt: TGCACCAGCAGCACGGGACTCGGAGAGAAGACCCAGTACTTC

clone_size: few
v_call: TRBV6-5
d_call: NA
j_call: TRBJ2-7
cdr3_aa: CASSYYSDSYEQYF
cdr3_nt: TGTGCCAGCAGTTACTATTCAGACTCCTACGAGCAGTACTTC

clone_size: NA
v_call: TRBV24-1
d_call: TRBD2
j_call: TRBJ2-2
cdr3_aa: CATSDPEDSGVTGELFF
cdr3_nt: TGTGCCACCAGTGACCCAGAGGATAGCGGGGTCACCGGGGAGCTGTTTTTT

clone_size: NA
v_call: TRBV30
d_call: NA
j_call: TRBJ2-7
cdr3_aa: CACIMGGSYNEQYF
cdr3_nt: TGTGCCTGTATTATGGGGGGCTCCTACAATGAGCAGTACTTC

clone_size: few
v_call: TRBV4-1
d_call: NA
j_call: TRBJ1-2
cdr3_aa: CASSQDSQARRGYTF
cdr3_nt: TGCGCCAGCAGCCAAGATTCACAGGCCAGGCGGGGCTACACCTTC

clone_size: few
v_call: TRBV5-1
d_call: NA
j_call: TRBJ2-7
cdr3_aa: CASSLSAGPTYEQYF
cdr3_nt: TGCGCCAGCAGCTTGTCAGCAGGGCCAACCTACGAGCAGTACTTC

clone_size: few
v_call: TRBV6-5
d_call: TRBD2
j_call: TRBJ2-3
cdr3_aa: CASSRSLLAGNTQYF
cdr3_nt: TGTGCCAGCAGCCGCAGCCTGCTAGCGGGAAATACGCAGTATTTT

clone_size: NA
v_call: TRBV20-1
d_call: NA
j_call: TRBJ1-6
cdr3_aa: CSARREGSYNSPLHF
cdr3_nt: TGCAGTGCTAGAAGAGAGGGCTCCTATAATTCACCCCTCCACTTT

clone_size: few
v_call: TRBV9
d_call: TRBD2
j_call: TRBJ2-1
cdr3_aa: CASSVAIAGVYNEQFF
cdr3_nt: TGTGCCAGCAGCGTTGCGATAGCGGGAGTGTACAATGAGCAGTTCTTC

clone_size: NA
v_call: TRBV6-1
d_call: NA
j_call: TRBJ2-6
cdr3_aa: CASSRLRRSGANVLTF
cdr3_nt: TGTGCCAGCAGCCGACTACGGCGCTCTGGGGCCAACGTCCTGACTTTC

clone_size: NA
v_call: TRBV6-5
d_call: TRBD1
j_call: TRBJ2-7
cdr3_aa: CASSRWQGVSEQYF
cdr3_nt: TGTGCCAGCAGTCGGTGGCAGGGGGTATCCGAGCAGTACTTC

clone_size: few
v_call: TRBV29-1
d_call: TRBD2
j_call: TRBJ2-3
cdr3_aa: CSVEESLAATDTQYF
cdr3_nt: TGCAGCGTTGAAGAGTCACTAGCGGCAACAGATACGCAGTATTTT

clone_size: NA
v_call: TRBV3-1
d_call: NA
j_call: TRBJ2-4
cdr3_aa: CASSQDLTSEYF
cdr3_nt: TGTGCCAGCAGCCAAGATCTTACGTCAGAGTACTTC

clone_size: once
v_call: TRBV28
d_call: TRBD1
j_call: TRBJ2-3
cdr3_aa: CASRFRDRATDTQYF
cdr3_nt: TGTGCCAGCAGGTTCAGGGACAGGGCAACAGATACGCAGTATTTT

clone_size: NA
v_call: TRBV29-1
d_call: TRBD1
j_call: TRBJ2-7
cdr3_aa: CSVRDRAKAYEQYF
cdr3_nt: TGCAGCGTAAGGGACAGGGCAAAGGCGTACGAGCAGTACTTC

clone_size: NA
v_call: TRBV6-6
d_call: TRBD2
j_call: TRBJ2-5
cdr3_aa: CASTPRRGAETQYF
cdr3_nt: TGTGCCAGCACTCCTAGGCGGGGGGCGGAGACCCAGTACTTC

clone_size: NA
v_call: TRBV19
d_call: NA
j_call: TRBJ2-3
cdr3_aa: CASTDTGGPNTQYF
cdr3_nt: TGTGCCAGTACTGACACTGGGGGGCCGAATACGCAGTATTTT

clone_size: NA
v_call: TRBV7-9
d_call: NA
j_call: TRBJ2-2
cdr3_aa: CASSSARFTGELFF
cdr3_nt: TGTGCCAGCAGCTCCGCCAGGTTTACCGGGGAGCTGTTTTTT

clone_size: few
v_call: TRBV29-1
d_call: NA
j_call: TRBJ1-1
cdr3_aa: CSVEDPGRSEAFF
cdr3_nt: TGCAGCGTTGAAGACCCAGGGAGGAGTGAAGCTTTCTTT

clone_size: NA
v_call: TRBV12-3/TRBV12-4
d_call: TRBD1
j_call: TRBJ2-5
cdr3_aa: CASSLTGGRVETQYF
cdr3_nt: TGTGCCAGCAGTTTGACAGGGGGCAGGGTGGAGACCCAGTACTTC

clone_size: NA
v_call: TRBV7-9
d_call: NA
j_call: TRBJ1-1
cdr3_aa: CASSFGQLEAFF
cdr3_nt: TGTGCCAGCAGCTTTGGGCAGCTTGAAGCTTTCTTT

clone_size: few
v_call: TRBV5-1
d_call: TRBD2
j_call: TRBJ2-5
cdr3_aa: CASSVLTSGREETQYF
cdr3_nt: TGCGCCAGCAGCGTATTGACTAGCGGGAGGGAAGAGACCCAGTACTTC

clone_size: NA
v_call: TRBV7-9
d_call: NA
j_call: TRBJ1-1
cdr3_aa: CASSLSRGQRLNTEAFF
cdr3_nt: TGTGCCAGCAGCCTATCCCGAGGACAAAGATTGAACACTGAAGCTTTCTTT

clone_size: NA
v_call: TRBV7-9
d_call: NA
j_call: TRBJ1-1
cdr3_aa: CASSLRTSPGGTEAFF
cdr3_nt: TGTGCCAGCAGCCTGAGGACCTCCCCAGGCGGCACTGAAGCTTTCTTT

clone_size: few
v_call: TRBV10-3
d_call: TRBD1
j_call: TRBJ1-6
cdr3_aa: CAISESKGQGNSPLHF
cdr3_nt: TGTGCCATCAGTGAGTCGAAGGGACAGGGGAATTCACCCCTCCACTTT

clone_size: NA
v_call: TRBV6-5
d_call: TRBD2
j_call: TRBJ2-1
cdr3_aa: CASRTLSGSSYNEQFF
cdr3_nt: TGTGCCAGCAGAACACTTAGCGGGAGCTCCTACAATGAGCAGTTCTTC

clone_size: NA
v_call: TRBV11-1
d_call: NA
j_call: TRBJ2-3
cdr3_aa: CASSLEGLDTQYF
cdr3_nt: TGTGCCAGCAGCTTAGAAGGTTTGGATACGCAGTATTTT